This T cell receptor (beta chain) was identified in a study of T cell responses to AZD1222 COVID-19 vaccine. Study findings and constraints: Repertoires were obtained only post-peak T cell response.

This clone has a single count. Its antigen is as yet unknown. Assay used: immunoSEQ multiplex PCR; TCRdb lists only in-frame clones, some missing. The profile covers around 71,000 clones, with roughly 80% appearing a single time and 2.5% to 3.5% taken by the ten largest. The CDR3 runs 15 residues. Trimming stripped 5 bases from V and 4 bases from J, with 12 bases between. CDR1 is MNHEY, CDR2 SVGAGI, per germline. The rearrangement links TRBV6-5 to TRBJ2-6; D call uncertain. The source of this sequence is an adult in good health. Sequences were derived from peripheral blood, sampled on day 0 of AZD1222 vaccination. CDR3 DNA sequence: TGTGCCAGCAGTAGAGAATTGTCGGGGGCCAACGTCCTGACTTTC. Residues: CASSRELSGANVLTF.